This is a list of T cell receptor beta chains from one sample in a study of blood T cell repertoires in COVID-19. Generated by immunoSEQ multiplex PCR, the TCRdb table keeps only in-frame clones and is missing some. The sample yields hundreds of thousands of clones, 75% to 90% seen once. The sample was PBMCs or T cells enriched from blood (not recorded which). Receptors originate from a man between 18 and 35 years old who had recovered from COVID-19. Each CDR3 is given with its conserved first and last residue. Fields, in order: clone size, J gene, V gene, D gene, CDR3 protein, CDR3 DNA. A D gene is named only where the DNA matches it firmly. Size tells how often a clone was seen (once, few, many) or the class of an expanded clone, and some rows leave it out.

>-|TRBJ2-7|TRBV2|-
CASGGRTGLGEQYF
TGTGCCAGCGGGGGGAGGACAGGATTGGGGGAGCAGTACTTC
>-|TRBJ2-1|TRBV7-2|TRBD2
CASSSAGGQSREQFF
TGTGCCAGCAGCTCCGCGGGGGGGCAGTCCCGTGAGCAGTTCTTC
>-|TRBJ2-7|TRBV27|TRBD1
CASSSNRDREQYF
TGTGCCAGCAGTTCGAACAGGGACAGGGAGCAGTACTTC
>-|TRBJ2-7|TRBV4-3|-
CASSPFRGGGYEQYF
TGCGCCAGCAGCCCATTTCGCGGCGGAGGGTACGAGCAGTACTTC
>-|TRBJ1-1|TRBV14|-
CASSAGSGGPSEAFF
TGTGCCAGCAGCGCGGGTTCGGGGGGGCCCTCTGAAGCTTTCTTT
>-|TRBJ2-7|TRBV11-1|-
CASSPRVSASYEQYF
TGTGCCAGCAGCCCCCGTGTTAGCGCCTCCTACGAGCAGTACTTC
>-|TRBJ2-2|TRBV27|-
CASSPMSSFGELFF
TGTGCCAGCAGCCCAATGTCAAGCTTCGGGGAGCTGTTTTTT
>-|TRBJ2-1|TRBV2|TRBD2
CASSESSGGGNEQFF
TGTGCCAGCAGTGAATCTAGCGGGGGTGGGAATGAGCAGTTCTTC
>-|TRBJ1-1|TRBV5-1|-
CASTWGENTEAFF
TGCGCCAGCACCTGGGGAGAGAACACTGAAGCTTTCTTT
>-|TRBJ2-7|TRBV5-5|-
CASSPRLVYEQYF
TGTGCCAGCAGCCCCCGACTCGTATACGAGCAGTACTTC
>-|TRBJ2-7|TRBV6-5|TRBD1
CASSYDRDSYEQYF
TGTGCCAGCAGTTACGACAGGGACTCCTACGAGCAGTACTTC
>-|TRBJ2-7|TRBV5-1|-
CASRPTPGFSQYF
TGCGCCAGCAGACCAACTCCAGGGTTTTCCCAGTACTTC
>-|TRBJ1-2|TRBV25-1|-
CASSGLSNYGYTF
TGTGCCAGCAGTGGACTATCTAACTATGGCTACACCTTC
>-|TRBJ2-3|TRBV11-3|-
CASSLGGEDSTDTQYF
TGTGCCAGCAGCTTAGGGGGGGAGGACAGCACAGATACGCAGTATTTT
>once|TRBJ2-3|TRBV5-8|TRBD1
CASSSGQASTDTQYF
TGTGCCAGCAGCTCGGGACAGGCTAGCACAGATACGCAGTATTTT
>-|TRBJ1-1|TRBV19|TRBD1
CASSIAGDSVRSRNTEAFF
TGTGCCAGTAGTATAGCAGGGGACAGCGTACGAAGTCGGAACACTGAAGCTTTCTTT
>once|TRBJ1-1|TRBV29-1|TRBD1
CSVLPGGGGTEAFF
TGCAGCGTTCTCCCAGGGGGAGGCGGCACTGAAGCTTTCTTT
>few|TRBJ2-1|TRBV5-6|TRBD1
CASSYGTGLGEQFF
TGTGCCAGCAGCTACGGGACAGGGCTTGGTGAGCAGTTCTTC
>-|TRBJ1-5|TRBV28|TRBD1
CASSSRLDRAKVQPQHF
TGTGCCAGCAGTTCTCGTCTAGACAGGGCGAAGGTTCAGCCCCAGCATTTT
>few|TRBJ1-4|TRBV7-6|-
CASRAEGGNGELFF
TGTGCCAGCAGGGCAGAGGGGGGGAACGGGGAACTGTTTTTT
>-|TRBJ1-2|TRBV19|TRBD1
CASSSRRQGHSYGYTF
TGTGCCAGTTCATCACGAAGACAGGGTCATAGTTATGGCTACACCTTC
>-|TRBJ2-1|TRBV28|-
CASSFASSYNEQFF
TGTGCCAGCAGTTTTGCCAGTTCGTACAATGAGCAGTTCTTC
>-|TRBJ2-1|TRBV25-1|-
CASQGTEQFF
TGTGCCAGCCAGGGGACTGAGCAGTTCTTC
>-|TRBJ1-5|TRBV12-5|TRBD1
CASGFGDRGPQHF
TGTGCTAGTGGTTTCGGGGACAGGGGGCCCCAGCATTTT
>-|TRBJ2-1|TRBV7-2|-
CASSLVSVWSEESNEQFF
TGTGCCAGCAGCTTAGTTTCTGTGTGGAGCGAGGAAAGCAATGAGCAGTTCTTC
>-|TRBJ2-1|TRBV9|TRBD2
CASSVGAGGSPFF
TGTGCCAGCAGCGTAGGAGCGGGAGGCTCCCCGTTCTTC
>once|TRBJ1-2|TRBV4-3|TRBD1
CASSQGLAGGGYTF
TGCGCCAGCAGCCAAGGTCTGGCAGGGGGCGGCTACACCTTC
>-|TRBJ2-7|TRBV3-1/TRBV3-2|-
CASSQESRDEQYF
TGTGCCAGCAGCCAAGAATCGAGGGACGAGCAGTACTTC
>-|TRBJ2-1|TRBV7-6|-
CASSLVGGAGRAMNEQFF
TGTGCCAGCAGCTTAGTAGGGGGCGCGGGGAGAGCGATGAATGAGCAGTTCTTC
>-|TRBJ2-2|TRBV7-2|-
CASSPSPLTLTGELFF
TGTGCCAGCAGCCCTTCCCCACTAACCCTAACGGGGGAGCTGTTTTTT
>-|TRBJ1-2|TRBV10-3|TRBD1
CAMTGLGSYGYTF
TGTGCCATGACAGGGTTGGGGAGCTATGGCTACACCTTC
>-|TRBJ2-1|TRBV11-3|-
CASSLRIGGRDNEQFF
TGTGCCAGCAGCTTACGGATAGGGGGACGGGACAATGAGCAGTTCTTC
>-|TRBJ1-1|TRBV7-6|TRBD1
CASSPLGQEMLWTEAFF
TGTGCCAGCAGCCCCCTAGGACAGGAGATGTTGTGGACTGAAGCTTTCTTT
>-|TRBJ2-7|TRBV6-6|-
CASTQGGVGYEQYF
TGTGCCAGCACCCAGGGTGGGGTTGGATACGAGCAGTACTTC
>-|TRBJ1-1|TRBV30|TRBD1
CAWSPSPTGSAFF
TGTGCCTGGAGTCCCTCTCCGACAGGGTCGGCTTTCTTT
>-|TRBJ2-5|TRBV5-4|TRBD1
CASSLYGTGRGETQYF
TGTGCCAGCAGCTTGTATGGGACAGGGCGTGGGGAGACCCAGTACTTC
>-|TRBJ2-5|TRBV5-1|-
CASTSPKETQYF
TGCGCCAGTACTTCCCCCAAAGAGACCCAGTACTTC
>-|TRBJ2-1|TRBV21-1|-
CASSIDRETYNEQFF
TGTGCCAGCAGCATAGACAGGGAAACCTACAATGAGCAGTTCTTC
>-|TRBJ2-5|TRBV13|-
CASSPGSQETQYF
TGTGCCAGCAGCCCGGGGAGCCAAGAGACCCAGTACTTC
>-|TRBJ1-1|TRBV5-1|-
CASSLAGGRTEAFF
TGCGCCAGCAGCTTGGCGGGTGGGAGGACTGAAGCTTTCTTT
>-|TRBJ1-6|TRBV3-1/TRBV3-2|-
CASSQQGFYNSPLHF
TGTGCCAGCAGCCAACAGGGTTTCTATAATTCACCCCTCCACTTT
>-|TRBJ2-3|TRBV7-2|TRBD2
CASSLDRAGGKTSTDTQYF
TGTGCCAGCAGCTTAGATCGAGCGGGAGGGAAAACTAGCACAGATACGCAGTATTTT
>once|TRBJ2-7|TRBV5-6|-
CASSLGRGSYEQYF
TGTGCCAGCAGCTTGGGTCGGGGATCCTACGAGCAGTACTTC
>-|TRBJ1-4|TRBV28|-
CASNGGRQNEKLFF
TGTGCCAGCAACGGAGGACGCCAAAATGAAAAACTGTTTTTT